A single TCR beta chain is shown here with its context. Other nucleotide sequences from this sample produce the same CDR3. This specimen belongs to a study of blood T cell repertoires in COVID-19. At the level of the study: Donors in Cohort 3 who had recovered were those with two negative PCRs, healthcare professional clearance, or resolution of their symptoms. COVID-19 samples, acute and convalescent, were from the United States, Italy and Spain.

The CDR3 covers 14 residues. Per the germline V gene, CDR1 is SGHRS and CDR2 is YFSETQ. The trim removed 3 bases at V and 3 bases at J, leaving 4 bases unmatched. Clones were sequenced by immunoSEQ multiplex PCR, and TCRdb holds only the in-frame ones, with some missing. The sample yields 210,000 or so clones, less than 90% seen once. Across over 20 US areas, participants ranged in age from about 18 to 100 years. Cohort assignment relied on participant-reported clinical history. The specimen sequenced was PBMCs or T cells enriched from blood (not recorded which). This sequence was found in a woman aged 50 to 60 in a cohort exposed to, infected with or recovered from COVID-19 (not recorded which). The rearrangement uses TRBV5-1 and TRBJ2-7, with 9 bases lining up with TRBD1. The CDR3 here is CASSSGTGSYEQYF. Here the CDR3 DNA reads TGCGCCAGCAGCTCCGGGACAGGGAGCTACGAGCAGTACTTC.